The rows below give T cell receptor beta chains drawn from one sample of a study of T cells in Graves' hyperthyroidism and ophthalmopathy. A single record per CDR3 protein comes from TCRdb applying MiXCR to the multiplex PCR reads. The sample lists about 110,000 distinct CDR3 sequences; roughly 15% were seen once. Material for sequencing was blood. These receptors were obtained from a woman aged 50 to 65 with Graves' hyperthyroidism. The CDR3 runs from the conserved cysteine through the conserved F or W. The D gene is left open where the match is weak. Clone size is not always given. Where it is, it says once, few, many or a class for expanded clones.

d_gene: NA; j_gene: TRBJ1-2; abundance: many; len: 14; v_gene: TRBV19; CDR3nt: TGTGCCAGTATTGCCGACAGACTCCTAGGGGGCTACACCTTC; CDR3aa: CASIADRLLGGYTF
d_gene: NA; j_gene: TRBJ1-1; abundance: many; len: 15; v_gene: TRBV15; CDR3nt: TGTGCCACCAGCAGACAACCGGCAGTGAACACTGAAGCTTTCTTT; CDR3aa: CATSRQPAVNTEAFF
d_gene: TRBD2; j_gene: TRBJ2-5; abundance: many; len: 15; v_gene: TRBV4-1; CDR3nt: TGCGCCAGCAGCCAGACTAGCGGGTTACAAGAGACCCAGTACTTC; CDR3aa: CASSQTSGLQETQYF
d_gene: NA; j_gene: TRBJ2-3; abundance: many; len: 14; v_gene: TRBV2; CDR3nt: TGTGCCAGCAGTCCGCGGGCCAACACAGATACGCAGTATTTT; CDR3aa: CASSPRANTDTQYF
d_gene: TRBD2; j_gene: TRBJ2-2; abundance: many; len: 15; v_gene: TRBV20-1; CDR3nt: TGCAGTGCTAGAGCATCTAGCGGGTACACCGGGGAGCTGTTTTTT; CDR3aa: CSARASSGYTGELFF
d_gene: TRBD1; j_gene: TRBJ2-1; abundance: few; len: 16; v_gene: TRBV28; CDR3nt: TGTGCCAGCAGGTTACGTACAGGGGGCCCGGGCATCGAGCAGTTCTTC; CDR3aa: CASRLRTGGPGIEQFF
d_gene: NA; j_gene: TRBJ1-2; abundance: NA; len: 14; v_gene: TRBV19; CDR3nt: TGTGCCAGTAGTCCCCTGTTACAAGGCTATGGCTACACCTTC; CDR3aa: CASSPLLQGYGYTF
d_gene: TRBD2; j_gene: TRBJ2-1; abundance: many; len: 14; v_gene: TRBV3-1; CDR3nt: TGTGCCAGCAAGTCTAGCGGGAGGGCAGATGAGCAGTTCTTC; CDR3aa: CASKSSGRADEQFF
d_gene: NA; j_gene: TRBJ1-4; abundance: many; len: 13; v_gene: TRBV28; CDR3nt: TGTGCCAGCAGCCTTAATAACAGGGAAAAACTGTTTTTT; CDR3aa: CASSLNNREKLFF
d_gene: TRBD1; j_gene: TRBJ2-4; abundance: many; len: 13; v_gene: TRBV28; CDR3nt: TGTGCCAGCAACGACAGGGGATTGAGCATTCAGTACTTC; CDR3aa: CASNDRGLSIQYF
d_gene: TRBD2; j_gene: TRBJ2-2; abundance: many; len: 14; v_gene: TRBV30; CDR3nt: TGTGCCTGGAAAGGACTAGGCAGGACCGGGGAGCTGTTTTTT; CDR3aa: CAWKGLGRTGELFF
d_gene: NA; j_gene: TRBJ1-1; abundance: many; len: 12; v_gene: TRBV5-1; CDR3nt: TGCGCCAGCAGGTCCCCGTGGAATGAAGCTTTCTTT; CDR3aa: CASRSPWNEAFF
d_gene: TRBD1; j_gene: TRBJ1-1; abundance: NA; len: 15; v_gene: TRBV5-1; CDR3nt: TGCGCCAGCAGCTCAGGGACAGGTGTGAACACTGAAGCTTTCTTT; CDR3aa: CASSSGTGVNTEAFF
d_gene: TRBD2; j_gene: TRBJ2-2; abundance: many; len: 15; v_gene: TRBV6-1; CDR3nt: TGTGCCAGCATCACCCAAGCGGGAGTTACCGGGGAGCTGTTTTTT; CDR3aa: CASITQAGVTGELFF
d_gene: TRBD2; j_gene: TRBJ2-2; abundance: NA; len: 16; v_gene: TRBV20-1; CDR3nt: TGCAGTGCACTACTCGCGGGACTACAACGTACCGGGGAGCTGTTTTTT; CDR3aa: CSALLAGLQRTGELFF
d_gene: NA; j_gene: TRBJ1-1; abundance: many; len: 13; v_gene: TRBV5-4; CDR3nt: TGTGCCAGCAGCTTGGTCAGGGAAACTGAAGCTTTCTTT; CDR3aa: CASSLVRETEAFF
d_gene: TRBD2; j_gene: TRBJ2-1; abundance: many; len: 16; v_gene: TRBV6-2/TRBV6-3; CDR3nt: TGTGCCAGCAGTTACCTCCGCGGGAGGCCTTACAATGAGCAGTTCTTC; CDR3aa: CASSYLRGRPYNEQFF
d_gene: NA; j_gene: TRBJ2-1; abundance: many; len: 15; v_gene: TRBV3-1; CDR3nt: TGTGCCAGCAGCCAAGACGGGGGGCACTACAATGAGCAGTTCTTC; CDR3aa: CASSQDGGHYNEQFF
d_gene: NA; j_gene: TRBJ2-1; abundance: few; len: 14; v_gene: TRBV9; CDR3nt: TGTGCCAGCAGCGTAGGGGGTCAGTCAGGTGAGCAGTTCTTC; CDR3aa: CASSVGGQSGEQFF
d_gene: NA; j_gene: TRBJ1-1; abundance: many; len: 12; v_gene: TRBV29-1; CDR3nt: TGCAGCGTTGGACCACCCTACACTGAAGCTTTCTTT; CDR3aa: CSVGPPYTEAFF
d_gene: NA; j_gene: TRBJ2-1; abundance: many; len: 15; v_gene: TRBV5-1; CDR3nt: TGCGCCAGCAGCTGGGCCGGGTCCTCCTACAATGAGCAGTTCTTC; CDR3aa: CASSWAGSSYNEQFF
d_gene: NA; j_gene: TRBJ1-2; abundance: many; len: 12; v_gene: TRBV6-1; CDR3nt: TGTGCCAGCAGTGAACAGACCTATGGCTACACCTTC; CDR3aa: CASSEQTYGYTF
d_gene: TRBD1; j_gene: TRBJ1-2; abundance: many; len: 13; v_gene: TRBV10-3; CDR3nt: TGTGCCACCCTACAGGGGCCTAACTATGGCTACACCTTC; CDR3aa: CATLQGPNYGYTF
d_gene: TRBD1; j_gene: TRBJ2-5; abundance: NA; len: 13; v_gene: TRBV5-1; CDR3nt: TGCGCCAGCAGCACTGGACAGGGGGAGACCCAGTACTTC; CDR3aa: CASSTGQGETQYF
d_gene: TRBD2; j_gene: TRBJ2-1; abundance: once; len: 14; v_gene: TRBV11-2; CDR3nt: TGTGCCAGCAGCGCGACTAGCGGGAGCAATGAGCAGTTCTTC; CDR3aa: CASSATSGSNEQFF
d_gene: TRBD2; j_gene: TRBJ2-1; abundance: many; len: 16; v_gene: TRBV20-1; CDR3nt: TGCAGTGCTAGAGATCCGGGTAGCGGGAGGGCCTTTGAGCAGTTCTTC; CDR3aa: CSARDPGSGRAFEQFF
d_gene: TRBD1; j_gene: TRBJ1-1; abundance: many; len: 12; v_gene: TRBV30; CDR3nt: TGTGCCTGGGGGACAGGGGACACTGAAGCTTTCTTT; CDR3aa: CAWGTGDTEAFF
d_gene: TRBD2; j_gene: TRBJ2-3; abundance: many; len: 19; v_gene: TRBV7-3; CDR3nt: TGTGCCAGCAGCCCCGTAGGGCTAGCGGGAGGGCTTGGCACAGATACGCAGTATTTT; CDR3aa: CASSPVGLAGGLGTDTQYF
d_gene: TRBD2; j_gene: TRBJ2-1; abundance: many; len: 14; v_gene: TRBV24-1; CDR3nt: TGTGCCACCAGTGAGTCCGGGACTAGCGGGATGGAGTTCTTC; CDR3aa: CATSESGTSGMEFF
d_gene: NA; j_gene: TRBJ2-1; abundance: NA; len: 15; v_gene: TRBV14; CDR3nt: TGTGCCAGCAGCCAAGTCCGGTTCCTGGGCAATGAGCAGTTCTTC; CDR3aa: CASSQVRFLGNEQFF
d_gene: TRBD2; j_gene: TRBJ2-1; abundance: many; len: 15; v_gene: TRBV11-2; CDR3nt: TGTGCCAGCAGCTTAAGGCTAGCGGCATACAATGAGCAGTTCTTC; CDR3aa: CASSLRLAAYNEQFF
d_gene: NA; j_gene: TRBJ2-4; abundance: many; len: 12; v_gene: TRBV19; CDR3nt: TGTGCCAGTAGTAACGCCAAAAACATTCAGTACTTC; CDR3aa: CASSNAKNIQYF
d_gene: TRBD2; j_gene: TRBJ2-5; abundance: many; len: 16; v_gene: TRBV11-2; CDR3nt: TGTGCCAGCAGCTTAGAAGGACTAGCGGGAGAAGAGACCCAGTACTTC; CDR3aa: CASSLEGLAGEETQYF
d_gene: TRBD2; j_gene: TRBJ2-3; abundance: many; len: 17; v_gene: TRBV12-3/TRBV12-4; CDR3nt: TGTGCCAGCAGTTTTCGGGCCAGCGGGACTAGCACAGATACGCAGTATTTT; CDR3aa: CASSFRASGTSTDTQYF
d_gene: NA; j_gene: TRBJ2-2; abundance: NA; len: 15; v_gene: TRBV5-1; CDR3nt: TGCGCCAGCAGCTTGGGGCCCGGGAACACCGGGGAGCTGTTTTTT; CDR3aa: CASSLGPGNTGELFF
d_gene: TRBD1; j_gene: TRBJ2-1; abundance: many; len: 14; v_gene: TRBV14; CDR3nt: TGTGCCAGCAGCCCAGGACAGGGGTACAATGAGCAGTTCTTC; CDR3aa: CASSPGQGYNEQFF
d_gene: TRBD1; j_gene: TRBJ1-1; abundance: NA; len: 16; v_gene: TRBV28; CDR3nt: TGTGCCAGCAGTCCCCGACAGGGTTACATGAACACTGAAGCTTTCTTT; CDR3aa: CASSPRQGYMNTEAFF
d_gene: TRBD1; j_gene: TRBJ2-7; abundance: many; len: 14; v_gene: TRBV5-1; CDR3nt: TGCGCCAGCAGCTCGGGACAGGGTCTCCACGAGCAGTACTTC; CDR3aa: CASSSGQGLHEQYF
d_gene: NA; j_gene: TRBJ1-1; abundance: NA; len: 15; v_gene: TRBV20-1; CDR3nt: TGCAGTGCTAGACCCGGAGGGACTGTGAACACTGAAGCTTTCTTT; CDR3aa: CSARPGGTVNTEAFF
d_gene: NA; j_gene: TRBJ2-7; abundance: NA; len: 11; v_gene: TRBV12-3/TRBV12-4; CDR3nt: TGTGCCAGCAGTACCTACTACGAGCAGTACTTC; CDR3aa: CASSTYYEQYF
d_gene: NA; j_gene: TRBJ1-4; abundance: NA; len: 15; v_gene: TRBV20-1; CDR3nt: TGCAGTGCTAGGGACGGGTTCTCAACTAATGAAAAACTGTTTTTT; CDR3aa: CSARDGFSTNEKLFF
d_gene: NA; j_gene: TRBJ1-6; abundance: many; len: 15; v_gene: TRBV11-2; CDR3nt: TGTGCCAGCAGCTCCTCGATGGGGGATAATTCACCCCTCCACTTT; CDR3aa: CASSSSMGDNSPLHF
d_gene: NA; j_gene: TRBJ2-1; abundance: many; len: 12; v_gene: TRBV19; CDR3nt: TGTGCCAGTAGTGGGCGACCGAATGAGCAGTTCTTC; CDR3aa: CASSGRPNEQFF
d_gene: NA; j_gene: TRBJ2-1; abundance: many; len: 16; v_gene: TRBV12-3/TRBV12-4; CDR3nt: TGTGCCAGCAGTCCCGCAAAGGTTACAAGGTACAATGAGCAGTTCTTC; CDR3aa: CASSPAKVTRYNEQFF
d_gene: TRBD1; j_gene: TRBJ1-5; abundance: many; len: 16; v_gene: TRBV27; CDR3nt: TGTGCCAGCAGTTCGACAGGGTTCCATAGCAATCAGCCCCAGCATTTT; CDR3aa: CASSSTGFHSNQPQHF
d_gene: NA; j_gene: TRBJ1-4; abundance: many; len: 16; v_gene: TRBV3-1; CDR3nt: TGTGCCAGCAGCCAAGAACACCGGACAGAGAATGAAAAACTGTTTTTT; CDR3aa: CASSQEHRTENEKLFF
d_gene: TRBD2; j_gene: TRBJ2-1; abundance: many; len: 15; v_gene: TRBV19; CDR3nt: TGTGCCAGTAGTATAGCGGCTAGCGGGGGAAATGAGCAGTTCTTC; CDR3aa: CASSIAASGGNEQFF
d_gene: NA; j_gene: TRBJ2-2; abundance: many; len: 16; v_gene: TRBV9; CDR3nt: TGTGCCAGCAGCGTAAGGCAGGGTCAAAACACCGGGGAGCTGTTTTTT; CDR3aa: CASSVRQGQNTGELFF
d_gene: NA; j_gene: TRBJ1-6; abundance: many; len: 15; v_gene: TRBV2; CDR3nt: TGTGCCAGCAGTGAATTTGGGACCCCTAATTCACCCCTCCACTTT; CDR3aa: CASSEFGTPNSPLHF
d_gene: TRBD1; j_gene: TRBJ2-3; abundance: many; len: 13; v_gene: TRBV27; CDR3nt: TGTGCCAGCAGACAGGGGGCGACAGATACGCAGTATTTT; CDR3aa: CASRQGATDTQYF
d_gene: NA; j_gene: TRBJ2-7; abundance: many; len: 14; v_gene: TRBV6-1; CDR3nt: TGTGCCAGCAGCTTGCTGGGGAACTCCTACGAGCAGTACTTC; CDR3aa: CASSLLGNSYEQYF
d_gene: NA; j_gene: TRBJ1-5; abundance: many; len: 21; v_gene: TRBV24-1; CDR3nt: TGTGCCACCAGTGATTTGCCTGTCCGGGACTCGAAAGTGGGAAGCAATCAGCCCCAGCATTTT; CDR3aa: CATSDLPVRDSKVGSNQPQHF
d_gene: TRBD2; j_gene: TRBJ2-2; abundance: many; len: 16; v_gene: TRBV6-2/TRBV6-3; CDR3nt: TGTGCCAGCAGTCCCGGGAGGTCCAGCTACACCGGGGAGCTGTTTTTT; CDR3aa: CASSPGRSSYTGELFF